Sequencing of this T cell receptor beta chain was carried out in a study of OX40 agonist ivuxolimab in advanced cancers. The table came from immunoSEQ multiplex PCR; TCRdb's copy has only in-frame clones and leaves some out. In the table there are tens of thousands of clones, 91% of which are singletons. General study points: The CD4+ and CD8+ T cells in the blood had expanded clonally by week 6 at 0.1 to 3.0 mg/kg. Some nonresponders likewise displayed low normalized T-cell clonal expansion. Still undetermined is the antigen specificity of the expanded peripheral T cells. In general, CD8+ T cells held more expanded clones than CD4+ did, on average.

Germline V CDR1 and CDR2: SEHNR, FQNEAQ (reference sequence). The CDR3 totals 14 residues. V was cut by 1 base and J by 4 bases, with 10 bases left in between. With regard to this clone: As yet, its antigen is unknown.

The chain has TRBV7-9 and TRBJ1-2; a possible D gene is TRBD1 (5 bases). Sequencing used CD4+ or CD8+ T cells sorted from blood, obtained in a trial of the OX40 agonist ivuxolimab. The receptor comes from an adult with an advanced solid tumor such as melanoma, head and neck, liver or kidney cancer. Written as DNA, the CDR3 is TGTGCCAGCAGCTTAGGGGGCCTAAGCTATGGCTACACCTTC. Protein product: CASSLGGLSYGYTF.